This T cell receptor beta chain is from a study of blood T cell repertoires in COVID-19. Turning to the study itself: Acute-phase and convalescent COVID-19 samples originated in the United States, Italy and Spain. PBMCs, B-cell-depleted T cells, or T cells provided the cDNA or gDNA that made up the material.

The method was immunoSEQ multiplex PCR; TCRdb's version includes in-frame clones alone and lacks a portion of them. The sample yields 150,000 to 170,000 clones, more than 75% seen once. This clone has a handful of counts. The TCR comes from a woman aged 60-70 years with COVID-19, enrolled during active disease. The sample consisted of peripheral blood.

Here the CDR3 reads CASSLQPILAGAEAFF. CDR3 DNA sequence: TGTGCCAGCAGCTTACAGCCAATACTAGCTGGGGCTGAAGCTTTCTTT. The V call is TRBV7-3, the J call TRBJ1-1; D uncertain. The germline V gene encodes CDR1 SGHTA and CDR2 FQGTGA. Deletions cut 2 bases from V and 6 bases from J, with 19 bases between. The CDR3 is made up of 16 amino acids. The full variable domain, with the rest looked up from reference TRBV7-3 and TRBJ1-1, is GAGVSQTPSNKVTEKGKYVELRCDPISGHTALYWYRQSLGQGPEFLIYFQGTGAADDSGLPNDRFFAVRPEGSVSTLKIQRTERGDSAVYLCASSLQPILAGAEAFFGQGTRLTVV.